The 21 T cell receptor beta chains given below trace back to one sample, sequenced in a study of CD8+CD57+ T cells in acquired aplastic anemia. Profiles of TCR beta VDJ and CDR3 were generated from a genomic DNA template. Via MiXCR, TCRdb re-called the reads, giving one row per CDR3 protein. The data show 150,000 to 200,000 distinct CDR3 sequences, with roughly half seen just once and approximately 9.4% held by the top ten. Patients selected for sequencing had displayed CD8+CD57+ cell expansion by flow cytometry. Material for sequencing was sorted CD4+, CD8+, or CD8+CD57+ T cells (not recorded which) from PBMCs. The receptors come from a human donor with aplastic anemia.

This sequence joins TRBV11-2 and TRBJ1-2; 8 bases fit TRBD1. The junction had 14 bases not matched to a gene; V was cut back by 3 bases and J by 8 bases. Germline V gene lookup returns CDR1 SGHAT and CDR2 FQNNGV. The CDR3 covers 16 residues. CDR3 protein: CASSLGEPDRVWGYTF. Written as DNA, the CDR3 is TGTGCCAGCAGCTTGGGCGAACCGGACAGGGTCTGGGGCTACACCTTC.

The V call is TRBV15, the J call TRBJ2-2; TRBD2 matches at 7 bases. The V gene's germline CDR1 is LNHNV and CDR2 YYDKDF (reference sequence). The CDR3 runs 14 residues. The V gene end was trimmed by 6 bases and the J gene end by 4 bases; junction bases not matched to a gene: 5. In DNA, the CDR3 is TGTGCCACCAGGGGGAGACTAGCCACCGGGGAGCTGTTTTTT. Its translation is CATRGRLATGELFF.

This clonotype was observed many times. The V and J genes are TRBV6-5 and TRBJ2-3; 9 positions agree with TRBD2. The germline gives CDR1 MNHEY, CDR2 SVGAGI. The CDR3 spans 13 residues. J was trimmed by 14 bases and V by 2 bases; bases with no gene match: 8. This CDR3 is CASSYGAGGSLYF. Written as DNA, the CDR3 is TGTGCCAGCAGTTACGGAGCGGGAGGTTCTCTGTATTTT.

The sample holds many counts of this clonotype. J is TRBJ2-7 and V is TRBV5-6; possibly TRBD2 for D (6 bases). The germline CDR1 and CDR2 sequences are SGHDT and YYEEEE. V lost 3 bases and J lost 4, with 20 bases in between. This CDR3 has 16 amino acids. The CDR3 spells CASSSWGDGGEYEQYF. The CDR3 DNA reads TGTGCCAGCAGCTCCTGGGGGGACGGTGGGGAATACGAGCAGTACTTC.

This clonotype turned up a few times. The CDR3 nucleotides read TGTGCCAGCAGCCAAGGAGCGAATTCACCCCTCCACTTT. The encoded protein is CASSQGANSPLHF. The chain has TRBV7-9 and TRBJ1-6; D call uncertain. This CDR3 comprises 13 residues. Trimming took off 5 bases at V and 7 bases at J, with 9 bases between the two ends. Germline loops: CDR1 SEHNR, CDR2 FQNEAQ (reference sequence).

With regard to this clonotype: One end of the junction fails to match germline, which may point to a read error. V usage is TRBV6-1 and J usage is TRBJ2-7; D possibly corresponds to TRBD2 (5 bases). Germline loops: CDR1 MNHNS, CDR2 SASEGT. The CDR3 totals 11 residues. CDR3 coding DNA: TGTACCAGCAGCCTTGGCGGGTGGCAGTACTTC. Translation gives CTSSLGGWQYF.

This clonotype occurred many times. This chain connects TRBV19 to TRBJ2-7; 12 nucleotides align to TRBD1. The CDR3 spans 13 residues. Per germline, CDR1 LNHDA and CDR2 SQIVND (reference sequence). Trimming took 6 bases from V and 6 from J; bases not matched to a gene: 3. CDR3 region: CASSGTGGAEQYF. Written as DNA, the CDR3 is TGTGCCAGTAGCGGGACAGGGGGCGCCGAGCAGTACTTC.

The chain links TRBV19 to TRBJ2-3, with 8 bases fitting TRBD2. V lost 7 bases and J lost 4; bases outside the gene matches: 4. CDR3 length: 13 residues. The germline CDR1 and CDR2 sequences are LNHDA and SQIVND (reference sequence). CDR3 sequence reads: CASTGGKADTQYF. The DNA of the CDR3 is TGTGCCAGTACGGGGGGGAAGGCAGATACGCAGTATTTT.

The rearrangement links TRBV24-1 to TRBJ2-3; D perhaps matches TRBD2 (5 bases). Germline V gene sequence: CDR1 KGHDR, CDR2 SFDVKD. This CDR3 is built from 14 residues. The germline V and J ends were trimmed by 3 bases and 4 bases, with 10 bases remaining between them. The chain's CDR3 is CATSDPNGADTQYF. Written as DNA, the CDR3 is TGTGCCACCAGTGATCCGAACGGGGCAGATACGCAGTATTTT.

The chain is built from TRBV11-2 and TRBJ2-1; D gene uncertain. Germline V CDR1 and CDR2: SGHAT, FQNNGV. V lost 1 base and J 9 bases, leaving 13 bases between the germline ends. The CDR3 length is 14 residues. The DNA for the CDR3 is TGTGCCAGCAGCTTAGGCCAAAGTAGAGGTGAGCAGTTCTTC. Its translation: CASSLGQSRGEQFF.

V and J are TRBV24-1 and TRBJ2-7; 9 bases are a match to TRBD1. CDR3 length: 13 amino acids. From germline, CDR1 is KGHDR and CDR2 SFDVKD. The trim removed 9 bases at V and 2 bases at J, leaving 4 bases unmatched. Here the CDR3 reads CATGTGKPYEQYF. The CDR3 DNA reads as TGTGCCACCGGGACAGGGAAGCCCTACGAGCAGTACTTC.

In regard to this clonotype: Without the conserved terminal phenylalanine or tryptophan, this CDR3 likely stems from a read error. The chain employs TRBV30 and TRBJ2-7; TRBD1 might be the D (5 bases). The CDR3 has 13 amino acids. Between the trimmed V and J ends, which lost 0 bases and 2 bases, there was a span of 8 bases. Germline CDR1 GTSNPN, CDR2 SVGIG (reference sequence). As DNA, the CDR3 is TGTGCCTGGAGTGTAAAGGGGACCTACGAGCAGTACTCC. Its translation: CAWSVKGTYEQYS.

The V call is TRBV24-1, the J call TRBJ2-1, with D possibly being TRBD1 (7 bases). CDR1 and CDR2 from the germline V gene are KGHDR and SFDVKD. The CDR3 sequence is 14 residues long. V gave up 9 bases and J gave up 7 bases, with 18 bases separating them. The chain's CDR3 is CATLGRGDFNEQFF. CDR3 sequence (DNA): TGTGCCACCCTCGGCAGGGGGGACTTTAATGAGCAGTTCTTC.

This clonotype was seen only a few times. The rearrangement links TRBV19 to TRBJ2-1; 9 positions match TRBD2. The V segment lost 4 bases and the J segment 4 bases; nucleotides outside the gene matches: 11. Germline V CDR1 and CDR2: LNHDA, SQIVND (reference sequence). The CDR3 spans 17 residues. The chain's CDR3 is CASSKPPGAGGYNEQFF. The CDR3 nucleotides are TGTGCCAGTAGTAAACCCCCTGGGGCGGGAGGGTACAATGAGCAGTTCTTC.

This clonotype was detected a few times. Possible read error: a much larger clone is one base away. The chain joins TRBV7-2 to TRBJ2-7; no definite D call. The J call could be wrong; TRBJ2-5 is a better fit for the DNA end. This CDR3 has 15 amino acids. In germline, CDR1 is SGHTA, CDR2 FQGNSA. The CDR3, as DNA: TGTGCCAGCAGTTCGGGCTTGGTCCTCGGCGAGACCCAGTACTTC. Protein product: CASSSGLVLGETQYF.

Remarks on this clonotype: Since a much larger clone is just one base distant, this may be a read error. The chain has TRBV6-1 and TRBJ1-2; perhaps TRBD1 as D (6 bases). There are 13 residues in the CDR3. V was shortened by 6 bases and J by 6 bases, with 14 bases between the two germline ends. Looked up from germline, CDR1 is MNHNS and CDR2 is SASEGT. The CDR3 DNA is TGTGCCAGCAGGGACATAGGGGGTAATGGCTACACCTTC. Its translation is CASRDIGGNGYTF.

This clonotype occurred a few times. The rearrangement joins TRBV5-1 to TRBJ2-5; 8 bases are a match to TRBD2. J was trimmed by 4 bases and V by 6 bases; bases with no gene match: 11. Per the germline V gene, CDR1 is SGHRS and CDR2 is YFSETQ. The CDR3 sequence is 15 residues long. The CDR3: CASTLSGTVGETQYF. Here the CDR3 DNA reads TGCGCCAGCACCCTTAGCGGGACGGTGGGAGAGACCCAGTACTTC.

This clonotype has at least ten counts. The chain has TRBV14 and TRBJ2-7; D gene uncertain. The CDR3 is 11 residues long. Germline CDR1 reads SGHDN; CDR2 reads FVKESK. Trimming pared 3 bases from V and 3 bases from J, leaving 3 bases between. CDR3 loop: CASSHGYEQYF. The DNA for the CDR3 is TGTGCCAGCAGCCACGGCTACGAGCAGTACTTC.

This clonotype was observed at least ten times. This chain uses TRBV20-1 with TRBJ2-5; perhaps TRBD2 as D (5 bases). The germline gives CDR1 DFQATT, CDR2 SNEGSKA (reference sequence). V lost 5 bases, J lost 5 bases, and 15 bases lay in between. This CDR3 is built from 13 residues. The CDR3: CSASKLGPETQYF. The CDR3 DNA reads TGCAGTGCTTCCAAACTAGGACCGGAGACCCAGTACTTC.

The gene calls are TRBV19 and TRBJ2-7, with D hard to call. Trimming pared 3 bases from V and 3 bases from J, leaving 15 bases between. Germline values: CDR1 LNHDA, CDR2 SQIVND (reference sequence). The CDR3 length is 15 residues. The CDR3 DNA sequence: TGTGCCAGTAGTATGGAAAAGCATCCCCTCTACGAGCAGTACTTC. This codes for CASSMEKHPLYEQYF.

V gene TRBV2 combines with J gene TRBJ2-5; D gene unclear. The germline gives CDR1 SNHLY, CDR2 FYNNEI. V lost 4 bases and J lost 4, with 13 bases in between. CDR3 length equals 14 residues. Here the CDR3 DNA reads TGTGCCAGCAGTGTAATATTGGTTGGAGAGACCCAGTACTTC. This gives the protein CASSVILVGETQYF.